Listed below are T cell receptor beta chains from one sample, sequenced in a study of neurological immune-mediated disorders. TCRdb re-analysed the 5' RACE reads in MiXCR, keeping a single row per CDR3 protein. Of about 58,000 distinct CDR3 sequences in the sample, 3% to 4% were seen once. Specimen: PBMCs. The receptor set was obtained from a woman in her fifties or sixties with multiple sclerosis. Both conserved end residues are part of each CDR3. The D gene is left open where the match is weak. The size entry is marked missing in some rows and otherwise reads once, few, many or a size class.

clone_size	d_call	v_call	j_call	cdr3_nt	cdr3_aa
many	NA	TRBV15	TRBJ2-3	TGTGCCACCAGCAGAGATATAACTAGCAATACGCAGTATTTT	CATSRDITSNTQYF
NA	NA	TRBV14	TRBJ2-1	TGTGCCAGCAGCCAAGTTCGGATCGGTCGCCCCTCCTACAATGAGCAGTTCTTC	CASSQVRIGRPSYNEQFF
many	TRBD2	TRBV9	TRBJ2-3	TGTGCCAGCAGCACCCCCAGCTACAGGGTTGGTACTAGCGGGAGAAGAAAGGATACGCAGTATTTT	CASSTPSYRVGTSGRRKDTQYF
NA	TRBD2	TRBV5-1	TRBJ2-7	TGCGCCAGCAGCGGACTAGCGGGGGACCTCTACGAGCAGTACTTC	CASSGLAGDLYEQYF
many	NA	TRBV20-1	TRBJ1-3	TGCAGTGCTAGAGCCATAGCTGGAAACACCATATATTTT	CSARAIAGNTIYF
many	NA	TRBV20-1	TRBJ2-7	TGCAGTGCTAGCGGGGGCCACAAGTCCTACGAGCAGTACTTC	CSASGGHKSYEQYF
many	TRBD1	TRBV12-3/TRBV12-4	TRBJ2-5	TGTGCCAGCAGTATTTCGACAGGGAAGACCCAGTACTTC	CASSISTGKTQYF
many	NA	TRBV3-1	TRBJ2-3	TGTGCCAGCAGCCAAGGGGGGGGGCGGGGCACAGATACGCAGTATTTT	CASSQGGGRGTDTQYF
NA	NA	TRBV20-1	TRBJ2-6	TGCAGTGCTAGAGAGCGGTGGGGAGGATTCTCTGGGGCCAACGTCCTGACTTTC	CSARERWGGFSGANVLTF
many	NA	TRBV12-3/TRBV12-4	TRBJ1-6	TGTGCCAGCAGGCCCTCGGGGGATTCACCCCTCCACTTT	CASRPSGDSPLHF
many	TRBD1	TRBV7-2	TRBJ2-4	TGTGCCAGCAGCGCGACAGGGGCCAAAAACATTCAGTACTTC	CASSATGAKNIQYF
few	NA	TRBV6-1	TRBJ1-1	TGTGCCAGCAGTGCGCAAAAGACAGTGAACACTGAAGCTTTCTTT	CASSAQKTVNTEAFF
few	TRBD1	TRBV20-1	TRBJ2-7	TGCAGTGCTCAAAAGACAGGGAGAAACTACGAGCAGTACTTC	CSAQKTGRNYEQYF
many	NA	TRBV5-1	TRBJ2-7	TGCGCCAGCAGCCGACAAGGGGACAACAGCTACGAGCAGTACTTC	CASSRQGDNSYEQYF
few	TRBD1	TRBV10-1	TRBJ2-5	TGCGCCAGCAGTGGCCCAGGGGGGACCCAGTACTTC	CASSGPGGTQYF
many	NA	TRBV20-1	TRBJ1-5	TGCAGTGCTAGAGATCCCGGTGGGCCCCAGCATTTT	CSARDPGGPQHF
many	NA	TRBV9	TRBJ2-1	TGTGCCAGCAGCGTAACGGGAGTACCAAATGAGCAGTTCTTC	CASSVTGVPNEQFF
many	NA	TRBV4-3	TRBJ1-2	TGCGCCAGCAGCCAAGCGACAGGAACTGGCTACACCTTC	CASSQATGTGYTF
many	NA	TRBV5-1	TRBJ2-7	TGCGCCAGCAGCTTGTCTTCATGGAGGGACCGCTCCTACGAGCAGTACTTC	CASSLSSWRDRSYEQYF
many	NA	TRBV7-6	TRBJ1-6	TGTGCCAGCAGCTCTCAGCGAGCCTATAATTCACCCCTCCACTTT	CASSSQRAYNSPLHF
many	TRBD2	TRBV10-2	TRBJ2-3	TGCGCCAGCAGTGAAAGCGGGGGTGTGGCAGATACGCAGTATTTT	CASSESGGVADTQYF
many	NA	TRBV5-1	TRBJ1-5	TGCGCCAGCAGCCAGGACAACCCTAGCAATCAGCCCCAGCATTTT	CASSQDNPSNQPQHF
many	TRBD1	TRBV20-1	TRBJ2-4	TGCAGTGCGCCGGGACAGGGAATTCAGTACTTC	CSAPGQGIQYF
NA	TRBD1	TRBV10-2	TRBJ1-2	TGCGCCAGCAGTCGGACAGGGAGGGATAGTGGCTACACCTTC	CASSRTGRDSGYTF
many	TRBD2	TRBV7-2	TRBJ2-5	TGTGCCAGCAGCCCCCTCGGCGGGGGGCAAGGAGAGACCCAGTACTTC	CASSPLGGGQGETQYF
many	NA	TRBV7-9	TRBJ1-1	TGTGCCAGCAGCCACGTCTCCGGGTTGGCCACTGAAGCTTTCTTT	CASSHVSGLATEAFF
few	NA	TRBV20-1	TRBJ2-3	TGCAGTGGTAACGAGGGGGTTGCAGATACGCAGTATTTT	CSGNEGVADTQYF
many	NA	TRBV7-3	TRBJ2-1	TGTGCCAGCAGCTTGGGGCGAGTAAATGAGCAGTTCTTC	CASSLGRVNEQFF
many	TRBD2	TRBV7-7	TRBJ2-1	TGTGCCAGCGCGGCGGGAGGGGACAATGAGCAGTTCTTC	CASAAGGDNEQFF
many	NA	TRBV4-1	TRBJ2-3	TGCGCCAGCAGCCCCCGTCCCGGGACCTTCGCCAATACGCAGTATTTT	CASSPRPGTFANTQYF
many	TRBD1	TRBV28	TRBJ1-5	TGTGCCAGCAGTGCCGGGACAGGAGGCCCCCATCAGCCCCAGCATTTT	CASSAGTGGPHQPQHF
many	NA	TRBV4-1	TRBJ1-4	TGCGCCAGCAGCCAAGATACGGGTCTACGCGATGAAAAACTGTTTTTT	CASSQDTGLRDEKLFF
many	NA	TRBV24-1	TRBJ2-1	TGTGCCACCAGTGATTTATGGGCCCACCCCGGTGAGCAGTTCTTC	CATSDLWAHPGEQFF
many	TRBD2	TRBV27	TRBJ2-3	TGTGCCAGCAGCCGACTAGCGGGAGGCACAGATACGCAGTATTTT	CASSRLAGGTDTQYF
NA	TRBD1	TRBV28	TRBJ1-2	TGTGCCAGCAGTTTAGAAGGGACAGGACTTTATGGCTACACCTTC	CASSLEGTGLYGYTF
many	NA	TRBV15	TRBJ2-7	TGTGCCACCAGCAGAGTGGCAGGACAGCCCTACGAGCAGTACTTC	CATSRVAGQPYEQYF
many	NA	TRBV6-2/TRBV6-3	TRBJ2-1	TGTGCCAGCAGTTACCCTAGCGATGAGCAGTTCTTC	CASSYPSDEQFF
NA	TRBD1	TRBV9	TRBJ2-7	TGTGTCAGCAGCGTGGGGACAGGGGCTTACGAGCAGTACTTC	CVSSVGTGAYEQYF
NA	TRBD2	TRBV9	TRBJ2-1	TGTGCCAGCAGCGTCAAGGAAGCGGGGGGCGTAAACAATGAGCAGTTCTTC	CASSVKEAGGVNNEQFF
many	TRBD1	TRBV5-1	TRBJ2-7	TGCGCCAGCAGCTTGGGGGACAGTTCGCTCTACGAGCAGTACTTC	CASSLGDSSLYEQYF
many	TRBD2	TRBV5-1	TRBJ2-5	TGCGCCAGCCGGGGACTAGCGTTCGTAGAGACCCAGTACTTC	CASRGLAFVETQYF
NA	TRBD2	TRBV7-9	TRBJ2-1	TGTGCCAGCAGCTTGGCCGGCGGGAGGGTATACAATGAGCAGTTCTTC	CASSLAGGRVYNEQFF
many	TRBD1	TRBV7-6	TRBJ2-7	TGTGCCAGCAGCCGACAGGGGCCCTTCTCCTACGAGCAGTACTTC	CASSRQGPFSYEQYF
many	TRBD2	TRBV28	TRBJ2-1	TGTGCCAGCAACCTAGCGGGAGGGCCTCACAATGAGCAGTTCTTC	CASNLAGGPHNEQFF
many	TRBD1	TRBV27	TRBJ1-6	TGTGCCAGCTTTTACAGGGGGCAGAGATCACCCCTCCACTTT	CASFYRGQRSPLHF
many	NA	TRBV20-1	TRBJ1-1	TGCAGTGCTAGACCATTGGGGGGGCGCGGGAGCACTGAAGCTTTCTTT	CSARPLGGRGSTEAFF
many	NA	TRBV11-2	TRBJ2-3	TGTGCCAGCAGCTTAGTAGTTTCCACAGATACGCAGTATTTT	CASSLVVSTDTQYF
many	NA	TRBV7-8	TRBJ2-7	TGTGCCAGCAGCTTAGCGAGGCAAAGCGGGCAGTACTTC	CASSLARQSGQYF
many	NA	TRBV25-1	TRBJ2-2	TGTGCCAGCAGTGACCACCTCAAGCGGACCGGGGAGCTGTTTTTT	CASSDHLKRTGELFF
NA	TRBD1	TRBV28	TRBJ1-6	TGTGCCAGCAGCATGACAGGGTTGCAATCAACCCTCAACTTT	CASSMTGLQSTLNF
many	NA	TRBV6-2/TRBV6-3	TRBJ2-7	TGTGCCAGCAGTGCGGGCCCGTCCTACGAGCAGTACTTC	CASSAGPSYEQYF
many	TRBD1	TRBV7-2	TRBJ1-1	TGTGCCAGCAGCTTAGGCCCGGGACAGCTCCAAGGGGTAGCTTTCTTT	CASSLGPGQLQGVAFF
many	TRBD2	TRBV7-8	TRBJ2-5	TGTGCCAGCAGCTTTCTGTCGGGACTAGCGGAAGAGACCCAGTACTTC	CASSFLSGLAEETQYF